The rows below give T cell receptor beta chains drawn from one sample of a study of blood T cell repertoires in COVID-19. TCRdb's table, derived via immunoSEQ multiplex PCR, lists solely in-frame clones and lacks some. The table includes some 310,000 clones, roughly 90% detected once. Material for sequencing was peripheral blood. The receptors originated from a woman aged 25 to 39 with COVID-19, enrolled during active disease. CDR3s leave out the opening cysteine and the closing phenylalanine or tryptophan. The D gene is left open where the match is weak. Only part of the rows carry a size: once, few, many, or a class if the clone is expanded.

TRBV7-2,TRBD2,TRBJ2-5,NA,ASSLVAGEEETQY
TRBV19,NA,TRBJ1-5,NA,ASSIMDTSNQPQH
TRBV7-6,TRBD1,TRBJ2-7,NA,ASSLLRGQGSEQY
TRBV7-7,TRBD2,TRBJ2-5,NA,ASSLELAGPQETQY
TRBV5-1,TRBD2,TRBJ2-3,NA,ASSLDIPRVRREGTDTQY
TRBV7-9,NA,TRBJ1-6,NA,ASSFTAGGSPLH
TRBV2,NA,TRBJ1-6,NA,ASMRNNSPLH
TRBV19,NA,TRBJ1-1,NA,ASSIGGQGAEAF
TRBV7-7,TRBD2,TRBJ2-2,NA,ASSLAGGPGTGELF
TRBV3-1/TRBV3-2,NA,TRBJ2-1,few,ASSQISGFNEQF
TRBV7-3,TRBD2,TRBJ2-1,NA,ASSLDGTSGNNEQF
TRBV5-1,TRBD1,TRBJ1-1,once,ASSFSQGDTEAF
TRBV12-5,TRBD1,TRBJ2-2,NA,ASGLGPGTGWGGELF
TRBV15,NA,TRBJ1-4,few,ATSRDTVETWSEKLF
TRBV7-2,NA,TRBJ1-1,NA,ASSLTLNTEAF
TRBV7-9,NA,TRBJ2-7,NA,ASRRAGSGVGEQY
TRBV29-1,NA,TRBJ1-2,NA,SVGARGAADGYT
TRBV12-3/TRBV12-4,NA,TRBJ2-2,few,ASTVSLTGELF
TRBV14,TRBD1,TRBJ1-2,NA,ASSLVTGRSYGYT
TRBV6-1,TRBD2,TRBJ2-1,NA,ASSEASGSVNEQF
TRBV20-1,NA,TRBJ1-6,NA,SASMPGSPLH
TRBV6-5,NA,TRBJ1-1,NA,ASRRTDKSTEAF
TRBV4-1,NA,TRBJ2-3,NA,ASSQENSGTDTQY
TRBV14,NA,TRBJ1-1,NA,ASSQDQRGTEAF
TRBV13,TRBD2,TRBJ2-7,NA,ASSPGLAGSYEQY
TRBV7-9,TRBD1,TRBJ2-2,NA,ASSVTGPGELF
TRBV29-1,TRBD2,TRBJ2-3,NA,SVVGLALDTQY
TRBV4-1,TRBD2,TRBJ2-1,NA,ASSLGHPGGEQF
TRBV20-1,NA,TRBJ2-3,NA,SAKGLPAQY
TRBV7-8,NA,TRBJ1-1,NA,ASSLAGASILNTEAF
TRBV29-1,TRBD1,TRBJ2-1,NA,SVAGTGGDEQF
TRBV19,TRBD1,TRBJ2-1,NA,ASSIRQGNNEQF
TRBV27,TRBD1,TRBJ1-5,NA,ASRPGTGNQPQH
TRBV7-3,TRBD2,TRBJ2-3,NA,ASSPLAAGTDTQY
TRBV7-9,NA,TRBJ1-6,NA,ASSLADSNSPLH
TRBV5-1,TRBD2,TRBJ2-3,NA,ASSFLGVGTSGRGSTDTQY
TRBV10-3,NA,TRBJ1-1,few,ASRLEVNTEAF
TRBV2,NA,TRBJ2-4,NA,ASLRDVKNIQY
TRBV6-5,TRBD1,TRBJ1-2,few,ASSSYRGGYT
TRBV30,TRBD1,TRBJ2-7,NA,AWSGDRRAGRLY
TRBV5-4,TRBD2,TRBJ2-7,NA,ASSLFQRGPYEQY
TRBV29-1,TRBD1,TRBJ1-4,NA,SVPGQGATNEKLF
TRBV24-1,TRBD2,TRBJ2-5,NA,ATSELRLAGTETQY
TRBV3-1/TRBV3-2,NA,TRBJ2-7,once,ASSQGLTGIYEQY
TRBV2,TRBD1,TRBJ2-7,medium-sized,ASSPEAQGVGYEQY
TRBV2,TRBD1,TRBJ1-5,NA,ASSTPPGTGLQPQH
TRBV12-3/TRBV12-4,NA,TRBJ1-5,once,ASSPGKRQPQH
TRBV5-1,TRBD2,TRBJ2-1,NA,ASSSGLAYYNEQF
TRBV18,TRBD1,TRBJ2-1,NA,ASATGQDNEQF
TRBV25-1,NA,TRBJ1-2,NA,ASSRDNYGYT
TRBV27,TRBD2,TRBJ2-1,NA,ASSRGLAGDYNEQF
TRBV10-1,NA,TRBJ2-1,NA,ASSESRNSGYNEQF
TRBV29-1,NA,TRBJ1-2,once,SVDSSGTNYGYT
TRBV5-6,TRBD1,TRBJ1-1,NA,ASSLAGTGAFTEAF
TRBV9,NA,TRBJ1-5,NA,ASSAGYSNQPQH